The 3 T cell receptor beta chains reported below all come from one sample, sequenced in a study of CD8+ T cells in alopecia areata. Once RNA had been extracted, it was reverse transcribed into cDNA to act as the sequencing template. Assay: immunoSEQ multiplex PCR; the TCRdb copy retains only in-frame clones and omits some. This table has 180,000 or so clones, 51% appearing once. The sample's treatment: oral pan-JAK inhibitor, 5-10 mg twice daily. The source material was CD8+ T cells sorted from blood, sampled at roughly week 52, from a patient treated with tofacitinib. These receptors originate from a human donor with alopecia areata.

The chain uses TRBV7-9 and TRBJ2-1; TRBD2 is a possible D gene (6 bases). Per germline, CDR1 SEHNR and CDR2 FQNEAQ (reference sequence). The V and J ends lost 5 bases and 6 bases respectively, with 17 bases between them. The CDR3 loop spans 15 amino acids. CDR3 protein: CASSPLGLSSNEQFF. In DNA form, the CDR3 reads TGTGCCAGCAGCCCCTTGGGACTCTCTAGCAATGAGCAGTTCTTC.

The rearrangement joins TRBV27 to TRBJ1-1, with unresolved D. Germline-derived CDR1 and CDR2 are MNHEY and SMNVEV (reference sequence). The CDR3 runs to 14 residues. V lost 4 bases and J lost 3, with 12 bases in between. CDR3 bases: TGTGCCAGCAGTTCGGGCCCGGGAGACACTGAAGCTTTCTTT. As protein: CASSSGPGDTEAFF.

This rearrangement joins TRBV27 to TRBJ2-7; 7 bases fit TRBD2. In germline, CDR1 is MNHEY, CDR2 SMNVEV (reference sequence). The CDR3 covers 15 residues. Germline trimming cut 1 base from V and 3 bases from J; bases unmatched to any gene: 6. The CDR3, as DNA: TGTGCCAGCAGTTTATATGGGGGGGAGGACTACGAGCAGTACTTC. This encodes CASSLYGGEDYEQYF.